This T cell receptor (beta chain) was captured in a study of blood T cell repertoires in COVID-19. At the level of the study: Sources were T cells, B-cell-depleted T cells, or PBMCs; the material itself was cDNA or gDNA.

The ends were cut back, 6 bases at V and 2 bases at J, with 14 bases in the middle. CDR3 length: 15 residues. Germline-derived CDR1 and CDR2 are MDHEN and SYDVKM. Using immunoSEQ multiplex PCR, the repertoire was profiled, and TCRdb retains in-frame clones only, with some absent. The sample lists some 160,000 clones; approximately 91% were seen once. Sequenced material: peripheral blood. The rearrangement joins TRBV28 to TRBJ1-3; D is perhaps TRBD1 (5 bases). This sequence originates from a man between 18 and 35 years old with COVID-19, enrolled during active disease. The CDR3 protein is CASRTQGEAGNTIYF. In nucleotides, the CDR3 is TGTGCCAGCAGGACGCAGGGTGAAGCTGGAAACACCATATATTTT.